The following is a TCR beta chain sequence with its context. Its antigen is unknown. Base qualities are not provided; no much larger clone lies one nucleotide away. This sample stems from a study of blood T cell repertoires in COVID-19 (dated by TCRdb to about 2020). Study-level background: Collaborator samples came from the United States, Italy and Spain and covered acute and convalescent phases of COVID-19. Where HLA class I and class II types were available, the types were taken from metadata supplied by the sample provider, not from assay-based typing. The sample metadata nearly always contained a de-identified subject ID, COVID-19 status, age in years and sex. The repertoires were released in a freely available public database intended as a resource for research on the immune response to SARS-CoV-2. Deeply sampled blood TCRbeta repertoires from subjects exposed to, actively infected with, or recovered from COVID-19 were included in the dataset. The samples were drawn from two sources: the first 160 participants of the ongoing ImmuneRACE study, and 1,000 to 1,500 subjects contributed by 6 global collaborators. The prospective study material was composed of cDNA or gDNA derived from T cells, B-cell-depleted T cells, or PBMCs.

The immunoSEQ Assay, a bias-controlled multiplex PCR, was used to amplify TCRbeta CDR3 regions from genomic DNA. Under the source paper's analysis protocol: The number of nucleated cells in each sample was estimated by amplification of reference gene primers within the assay. To quantify the absolute abundance of each unique TCRbeta CDR3 rearrangement, sequence reads were collapsed and filtered. For each sample, productive Simpson clonality was calculated as the square root of Simpson's diversity index over productive rearrangements. TCRdb carries this immuneACCESS record with in-frame sequences only. Its versions omit some clonotypes, under half of them owing to an unresolved V gene in the studies checked, with the rest unexplained. The DNA gave D and trimming, while V, J and clone size come from that table. This sample holds almost 40,000 clones; approximately 85% were observed only once. About 4.6% of the sample rests with the top ten.

From the cysteine up to the phenylalanine, the CDR3 has a length of 11 residues. Only the CDR3 portion is preserved as DNA: 33 bases, with reading frame beginning at the first base. The germline V gene encodes CDR1 LGHDT and CDR2 YNNKEL (reference sequence). At the junction V is shortened by 3 bases and J by 16 bases; bases outside the gene matches: 5. Whole blood was collected in K2EDTA tubes by collaborating institutions according to the institutions' own protocols. Collaborator samples were shipped for TCRbeta analysis as frozen whole blood, isolated PBMCs, or DNA extracted from either sample type. Broad study findings and their caveats: How much clinical and demographic metadata was included differed by source and by participant, and the metadata was provided uncurated.

This clonotype was obtained from a man aged 55 to 70 with acute or convalescent COVID-19. Sequencing was performed on peripheral blood. The chain is assembled from TRBV3-1 (or the pseudogene TRBV3-2) and TRBJ1-4; TRBD1 matches 7 bases in the middle. DNA sequence: TGTGCCAGCAGCCAGGGGACAGAGAGGTTTTTT. This is translated as CASSQGTERFF.